These 18 T cell receptor beta chains were all obtained from the same sample, sequenced in a study of blood T cells in healthy people across ages. Alongside a J-beta primer mix, a sample-barcoded 5' primer served in a second PCR lasting roughly 6 to 11 cycles. TCRdb itself ran the 5' RACE reads through MiXCR, one entry per CDR3 protein. Of around 320,000 distinct CDR3 sequences in the sample, roughly 29% were seen once. Sample: blood. The receptors originated from a woman in her 70s in good health.

This clonotype was recorded a few times. The chain has TRBV20-1 and TRBJ2-7; no definite D call. The germline V gene has CDR1 DFQATT and CDR2 SNEGSKA (reference sequence). This CDR3 is 14 amino acids long. V was trimmed by 3 bases and J by 3 bases, leaving 15 bases between them. CDR3 protein: CSARTVASGYEQYF. CDR3 sequence (DNA): TGCAGTGCTAGGACGGTAGCAAGTGGCTACGAGCAGTACTTC.

The genes are TRBV11-3 and TRBJ2-1; 8 nucleotides line up with TRBD1. With V trimmed by 8 bases and J by 8 bases, 5 bases remained unmatched. This CDR3 is built from 12 residues. Germline assignment: CDR1 SGHNT and CDR2 YENEEA. The CDR3 nucleotides are TGTGCCAGCTCTGGACAGGGATATGAGCAGTTCTTC. This codes for CASSGQGYEQFF. The variable domain in full, completed from reference TRBV11-3 and TRBJ2-1, reads EAGVVQSPRYKIIEKKQPVAFWCNPISGHNTLYWYLQNLGQGPELLIRYENEEAVDDSQLPKDRFSAERLKGVDSTLKIQPAELGDSAVYLCASSGQGYEQFFGPGTRLTVL.

This rearrangement joins TRBV29-1 to TRBJ2-7, with 7 positions matching TRBD2. The CDR3 covers 13 residues. Unmatched junction bases numbered 10, after V lost 7 bases and J lost 4 bases. The germline V gene encodes CDR1 SQVTM and CDR2 ANQGSEA. The CDR3 region has the DNA TGCAGCGCTGGAGCGGGGACGGCTTACGAGCAGTACTTC. This sequence encodes CSAGAGTAYEQYF.

The chain recombines TRBV9 with TRBJ2-5, with 14 bases that match TRBD2. This CDR3 has 16 amino acids. Germline CDR1 and CDR2: SGDLS and YYNGEE. J gave up 4 bases and V 4 bases, and 6 bases lay outside the gene matches. The CDR3 DNA follows: TGTGCCAGCAGCCTGGGACTAGCGGGAGATGGAGAGACCCAGTACTTC. Translation gives CASSLGLAGDGETQYF.

This chain uses TRBV7-2 with TRBJ1-3, with a tentative D call TRBD1 (5 bases). The ends were cut back, 0 bases at V and 4 bases at J, with 10 bases in the middle. The CDR3 has 15 amino acids. Germline CDR1 is SGHTA and CDR2 is FQGNSA. The CDR3 DNA reads TGTGCCAGCAGCTTAGCGAGGGGAGGGGGAAACACCATATATTTT. Translation: CASSLARGGGNTIYF.

This rearrangement joins TRBV4-1 to TRBJ1-2; D possibly corresponds to TRBD1 (6 bases). Trimming took 0 bases from V and 9 from J, leaving 8 bases between them. CDR3 length: 12 residues. From germline, CDR1 is MGHRA and CDR2 YSYEKL. CDR3 in amino acids: CASSQDGQRYTF. The DNA for the CDR3 is TGCGCCAGCAGCCAAGACGGACAGCGCTACACCTTC.

This sequence joins TRBV20-1 and TRBJ2-5, with no clear D. The germline V gene encodes CDR1 DFQATT and CDR2 SNEGSKA (reference sequence). The V and J ends lost 5 bases and 0 bases respectively, with 10 bases between them. The CDR3 extends over 13 amino acids. CDR3 nucleotides: TGCAGTGCTTTAAATAGAAACCAAGAGACCCAGTACTTC. Its translation is CSALNRNQETQYF.

Only a few counts were recorded for this clonotype. The chain has TRBV5-6 and TRBJ2-5, with 13 bases lining up with TRBD2. J was trimmed by 4 bases and V by 4 bases; bases with no gene match: 7. Germline CDR1 and CDR2: SGHDT and YYEEEE. This CDR3 comprises 16 residues. The CDR3 sequence: CASSPGLAGDGETQYF. The DNA of the CDR3 is TGTGCCAGCAGCCCCGGACTAGCGGGAGATGGAGAGACCCAGTACTTC.

This clonotype was seen a handful of times. The chain uses TRBV6-1 and TRBJ1-5, with TRBD1 matching over 8 bases. Germline loops: CDR1 MNHNS, CDR2 SASEGT. The V gene end was trimmed by 4 bases and the J gene end by 2 bases; junction bases not matched to a gene: 7. The CDR3 spans 16 residues. CDR3 amino acids: CASSARLTGGNQPQHF. DNA for the CDR3: TGTGCCAGCAGTGCCAGATTGACAGGGGGCAATCAGCCCCAGCATTTT.

This clonotype was counted between two and nine times. One junction end disagrees with the germline gene, perhaps due to a read error. This rearrangement joins TRBV27 to TRBJ2-1; TRBD2 agrees at 11 bases. The CDR3 covers 13 residues. The germline V gene has CDR1 MNHEY and CDR2 SMNVEV (reference sequence). This CDR3 is CASRSTSGNERFF. The CDR3 nucleotides are TGTGCCAGTCGCTCGACTAGCGGGAATGAGCGGTTCTTC.

This clonotype was detected only a few times. The chain is built from TRBV7-2 and TRBJ2-3; D not resolved. The V gene's germline CDR1 is SGHTA and CDR2 FQGNSA. Trimming left V 4 bases short and J 6 bases short, with 11 bases between. The CDR3 covers 13 residues. CDR3 protein: CASSSKTGDTQYF. CDR3 DNA: TGTGCCAGCAGCTCCAAGACCGGGGATACGCAGTATTTT.

This clonotype showed up many times. V usage is TRBV5-6 and J usage is TRBJ1-2, with a weak D call TRBD1 (6 bases). This CDR3 has 13 amino acids. CDR1 and CDR2 (germline): SGHDT, YYEEEE. Trimming cost V 4 bases and J 5 bases, with 12 bases left between them. As DNA, the CDR3 is TGTGCCAGCAGCCCGGACAGTCCGTATGGCTACACCTTC. The encoded protein is CASSPDSPYGYTF.

CDR3 sequence: CASSLGLLYYEQYF. The CDR3, as DNA: TGTGCCAGCAGCTTGGGACTACTTTACTACGAGCAGTACTTC. The chain links TRBV7-2 to TRBJ2-5; 7 bases map to TRBD2. The closer fit of TRBJ2-7 to the DNA end suggests the J call may be wrong. The CDR3 has 14 residues. Germline V CDR1 and CDR2: SGHTA, FQGNSA.

This sequence joins TRBV29-1 and TRBJ1-2; no definite D call. V shed 7 bases and J shed 8 bases, with 14 bases lying between them. This CDR3 region has 11 residues. Looked up from germline, CDR1 is SQVTM and CDR2 is ANQGSEA. The CDR3 DNA reads TGCAGCGCCGGCCCGGATCCGGGCTACACCTTC. Its protein product is CSAGPDPGYTF.

The rearrangement joins TRBV6-5 to TRBJ2-5; a possible D gene is TRBD2 (7 bases). V lost 0 bases to trimming and J lost 5 bases, with 19 bases between them. Germline V gene data show CDR1 as MNHEY and CDR2 as SVGAGI. The CDR3 consists of 17 residues. CDR3 loop: CASSYSIWGGPQETQYF. CDR3 in DNA: TGTGCCAGCAGTTACTCGATATGGGGGGGGCCGCAGGAGACCCAGTACTTC.

This clonotype was seen a few times. The chain combines TRBV29-1 with TRBJ2-3; D possibly corresponds to TRBD1 (6 bases). Germline CDR1 is SQVTM and CDR2 is ANQGSEA. The CDR3 is made up of 13 amino acids. The V and J ends lost 7 bases and 4 bases respectively, with 15 bases between them. Here the CDR3 reads CSALGGGPDTQYF. The CDR3 DNA sequence: TGCAGCGCCCTCGGTGGGGGCCCAGATACGCAGTATTTT.

The gene calls are TRBV7-6 and TRBJ1-4; D uncertain. The CDR3 extends over 16 amino acids. Germline loops: CDR1 SGHVS, CDR2 FNYEAQ. The V gene lost 1 base and the J gene lost 4 bases, with 13 bases spanning the gap. The CDR3 coding sequence is TGTGCCAGCAGCTTAGGATACGGGCCGAGTAATGAAAAACTGTTTTTT. This sequence encodes CASSLGYGPSNEKLFF.

This sequence joins TRBV7-2 and TRBJ2-7, with 8 bases fitting TRBD1. V gave up 5 bases and J gave up 3 bases; unmatched junction bases: 6. The CDR3 totals 14 residues. CDR1 SGHTA and CDR2 FQGNSA come from the germline V gene. The CDR3 coding sequence is TGTGCCAGCAGCACACAAGGACAGGGCTACGAGCAGTACTTC. Encoded protein: CASSTQGQGYEQYF.